This T cell receptor (beta chain) emerged from a study of blood T cell repertoires in COVID-19. Whole-study context: Whether acute or convalescent, the COVID-19 samples came from the United States, Italy and Spain. In each case, the material was cDNA or gDNA derived from T cells, B-cell-depleted T cells, or PBMCs.

In the original analysis: Amplification of reference gene primers provided the estimated nucleated cell counts. Clones were read by immunoSEQ multiplex PCR, and TCRdb kept only the in-frame ones, dropping some. V, J and clone size are those of that table, while D and trimming were read from the DNA. The data show more than 300,000 clones, about 87% seen once. V shed 3 bases and J shed 4 bases, with 6 bases lying between them. The length of the CDR3 is 12 residues. Germline lookup yields CDR1 MNHEY and CDR2 SMNVEV (reference sequence). Patients in Seattle were enrolled during active infection, then followed longitudinally.

The sequence derives from a woman aged 25-40 years with COVID-19, enrolled during active disease. This chain uses TRBV27 with TRBJ1-2, with D unclear. The sample taken for sequencing was peripheral blood. CDR3 residues: CASSLSGYGYTF. CDR3 bases: TGTGCCAGCAGTTTGTCCGGCTATGGCTACACCTTC.